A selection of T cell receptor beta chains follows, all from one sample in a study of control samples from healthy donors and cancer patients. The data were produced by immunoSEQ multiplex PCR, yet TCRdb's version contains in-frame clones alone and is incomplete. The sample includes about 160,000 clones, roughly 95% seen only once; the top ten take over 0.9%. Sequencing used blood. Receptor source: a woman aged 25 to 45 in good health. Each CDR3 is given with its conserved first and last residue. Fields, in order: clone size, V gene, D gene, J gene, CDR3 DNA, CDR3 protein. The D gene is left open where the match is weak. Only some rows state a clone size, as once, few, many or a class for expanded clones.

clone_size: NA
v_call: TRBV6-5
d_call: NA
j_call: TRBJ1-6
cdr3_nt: TGTGCCAGCAGTCCCCAGGGGTATAATTCACCCCTCCACTTT
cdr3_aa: CASSPQGYNSPLHF

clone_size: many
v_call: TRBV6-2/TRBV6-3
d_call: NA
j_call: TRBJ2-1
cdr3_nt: TGTGCCAGCAGTCAGACCACCTACAATGAGCAGTTCTTC
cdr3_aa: CASSQTTYNEQFF

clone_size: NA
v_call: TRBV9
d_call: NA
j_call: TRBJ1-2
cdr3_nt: TGTGCCAGCAGCGTTGTAGAAGGGAATGGCTACACCTTC
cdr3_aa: CASSVVEGNGYTF

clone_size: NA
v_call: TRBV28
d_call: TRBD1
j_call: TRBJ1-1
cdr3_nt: TGTGCCAGCAGAGGACCCCTAGGACAGGTCGGGGCTGAAGCTTTCTTT
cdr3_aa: CASRGPLGQVGAEAFF

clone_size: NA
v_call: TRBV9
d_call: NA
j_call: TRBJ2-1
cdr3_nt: TGTGCCAGCAGCGTCCGACCGGCAGGCCACAATGAGCAGTTCTTC
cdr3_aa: CASSVRPAGHNEQFF

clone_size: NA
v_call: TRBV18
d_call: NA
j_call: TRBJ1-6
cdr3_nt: TGTGCCAGCTCACCACTATCTCGTGATTCACCCCTCCACTTT
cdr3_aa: CASSPLSRDSPLHF

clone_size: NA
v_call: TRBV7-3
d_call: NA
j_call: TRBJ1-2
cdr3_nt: TGTGCCAGCAGCCCTGGGCCAGGGTTTGGCTACACCTTC
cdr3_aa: CASSPGPGFGYTF

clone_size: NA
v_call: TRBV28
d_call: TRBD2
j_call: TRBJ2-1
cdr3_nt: TGTGCCAGCAGTAAAAGGGGACTAGCGGACGTTAAGAATGAGCAGTTCTTC
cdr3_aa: CASSKRGLADVKNEQFF

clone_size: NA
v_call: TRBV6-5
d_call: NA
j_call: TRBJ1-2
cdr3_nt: TGTGCCAGCAGTTACATCGACAGGCATTATGGCTACACCTTC
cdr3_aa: CASSYIDRHYGYTF

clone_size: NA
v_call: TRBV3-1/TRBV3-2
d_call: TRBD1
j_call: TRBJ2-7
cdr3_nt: TGTGCCAGCAGCCAAGAACAGGGGGCGCGGAACGAGCAGTACTTC
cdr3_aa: CASSQEQGARNEQYF

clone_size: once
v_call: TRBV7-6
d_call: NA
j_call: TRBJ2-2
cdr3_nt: TGTGCCAGCAGCCACCGAGAATCAAACACCGGGGAGCTGTTTTTT
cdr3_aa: CASSHRESNTGELFF

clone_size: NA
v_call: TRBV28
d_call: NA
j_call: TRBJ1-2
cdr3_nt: TGTGCCAGCAGTTTAAGGGTCGCGGGTGGCTACACCTTC
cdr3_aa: CASSLRVAGGYTF

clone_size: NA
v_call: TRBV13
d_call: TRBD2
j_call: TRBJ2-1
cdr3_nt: TGTGCCAGCACCTCCCGGGGACTAGCAGCTGAGCAGTTCTTC
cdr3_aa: CASTSRGLAAEQFF

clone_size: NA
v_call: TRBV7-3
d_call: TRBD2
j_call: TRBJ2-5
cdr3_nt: TGTGCCAGCAGCGTTCTAGCGGGCCAAGAGACCCAGTACTTC
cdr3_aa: CASSVLAGQETQYF

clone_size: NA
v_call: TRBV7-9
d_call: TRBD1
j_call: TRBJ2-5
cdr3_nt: TGTGCCAGCAGCCAGGACAGGGGGGAGACCCAGTACTTC
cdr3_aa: CASSQDRGETQYF

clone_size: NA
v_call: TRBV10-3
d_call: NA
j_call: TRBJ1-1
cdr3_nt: TGTGCCATCAGCCAGTCTCGGAACACTGAAGCTTTCTTT
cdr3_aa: CAISQSRNTEAFF

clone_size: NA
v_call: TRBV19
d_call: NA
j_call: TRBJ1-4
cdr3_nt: TGTGCCAGTAGCGCGTCCGCTGCAACTAATGAAAAACTGTTTTTT
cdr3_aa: CASSASAATNEKLFF

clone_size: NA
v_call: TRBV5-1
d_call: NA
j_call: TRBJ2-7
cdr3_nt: TGCGCCAGCAGCTTGGTGCCAGGCCGACCCTACGAGCAGTACTTC
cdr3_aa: CASSLVPGRPYEQYF

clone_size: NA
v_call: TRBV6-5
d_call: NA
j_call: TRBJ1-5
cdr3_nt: TGTGCCAGCAGTCACATATATAGCAATCAGCCCCAGCATTTT
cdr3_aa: CASSHIYSNQPQHF

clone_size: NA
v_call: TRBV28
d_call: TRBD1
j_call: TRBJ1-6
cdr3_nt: TGTGCCAGCAGCCTTCTAGGGGGCGGCAATTCACCCCTCCACTTT
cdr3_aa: CASSLLGGGNSPLHF

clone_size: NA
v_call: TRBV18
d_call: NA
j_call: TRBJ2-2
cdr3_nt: TGTGCCAGCTCATTAATCGAGGGGAACACCGGGGAGCTGTTTTTT
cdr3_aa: CASSLIEGNTGELFF

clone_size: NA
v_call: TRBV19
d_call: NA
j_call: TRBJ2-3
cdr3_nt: TGTGCCAGTAGTACTAGCACAGATACGCAGTATTTT
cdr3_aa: CASSTSTDTQYF

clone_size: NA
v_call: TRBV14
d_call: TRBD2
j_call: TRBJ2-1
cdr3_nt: TGTGCCAGCAGCCTTAGCGGGAGGGTCTACAATGAGCAGTTCTTC
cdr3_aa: CASSLSGRVYNEQFF

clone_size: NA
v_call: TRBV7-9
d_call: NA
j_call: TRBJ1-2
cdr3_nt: TGTGCTCCGTCTCCCGTTCTCGGCTATGGCTACACCTTC
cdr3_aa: CAPSPVLGYGYTF

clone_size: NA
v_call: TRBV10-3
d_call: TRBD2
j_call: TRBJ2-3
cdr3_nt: TGTGCCATCAGTGGACTAGCGGGGGCTAGCACAGATACGCAGTATTTT
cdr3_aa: CAISGLAGASTDTQYF

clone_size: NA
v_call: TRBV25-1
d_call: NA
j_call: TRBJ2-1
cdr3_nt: TGTGCCAGCAGCGCGGGATTATACCGGGGGACAGAGCAGTTCTTC
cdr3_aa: CASSAGLYRGTEQFF

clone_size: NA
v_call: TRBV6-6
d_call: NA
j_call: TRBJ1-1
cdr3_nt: TGTGCCAGCAGTTACCCCCGCCAGGGTAGCACTGAAGCTTTCTTT
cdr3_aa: CASSYPRQGSTEAFF

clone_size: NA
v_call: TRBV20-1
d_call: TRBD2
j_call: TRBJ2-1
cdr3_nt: TGCAGTGCTAGTTCTAGCGGGGGGCATTACTCCTACAATGAGCAGTTCTTC
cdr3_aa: CSASSSGGHYSYNEQFF

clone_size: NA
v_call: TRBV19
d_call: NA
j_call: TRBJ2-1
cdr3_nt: TGTGCCAGTAGTACGACAGCTAGCTCCTACAATGAGCAGTTCTTC
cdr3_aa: CASSTTASSYNEQFF

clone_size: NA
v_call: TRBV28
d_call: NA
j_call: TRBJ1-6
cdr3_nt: TGTGCCAGCAGTTTTTTGGAACGGATCCACTTT
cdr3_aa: CASSFLERIHF

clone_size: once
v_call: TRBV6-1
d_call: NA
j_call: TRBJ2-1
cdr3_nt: TGTGCCAGCAGTGACCACAGGGTCTACAATGAGCAGTTCTTC
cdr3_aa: CASSDHRVYNEQFF

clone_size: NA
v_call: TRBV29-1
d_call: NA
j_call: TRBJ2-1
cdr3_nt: TGCAGCGTTGAAGATTTGGCGGTCAGCTCCTACAATGAGCAGTTCTTC
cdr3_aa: CSVEDLAVSSYNEQFF

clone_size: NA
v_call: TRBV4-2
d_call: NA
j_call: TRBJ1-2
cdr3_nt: TGTGCCAGCAGCCAAGTTTCCCAGGCCTATGGCTACACCTTC
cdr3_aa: CASSQVSQAYGYTF

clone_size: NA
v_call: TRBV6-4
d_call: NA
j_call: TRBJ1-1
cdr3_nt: TGTGCCAGCAGTGCCACAGCGGGGGGGGTGGCTTTCTTT
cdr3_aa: CASSATAGGVAFF

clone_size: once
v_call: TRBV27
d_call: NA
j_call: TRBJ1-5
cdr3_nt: TGTGCCAGCAGTTCCACAGGGAATCAGCCCCAGCATTTT
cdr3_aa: CASSSTGNQPQHF

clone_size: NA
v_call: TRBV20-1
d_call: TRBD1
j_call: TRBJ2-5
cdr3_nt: TGCAGTGCTAGTCCACTGACAGGGGGAGAGACCCAGTACTTC
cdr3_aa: CSASPLTGGETQYF

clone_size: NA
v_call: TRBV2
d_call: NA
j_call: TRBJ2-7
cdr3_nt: TGTGCCAGCCAAAGTCCCACGAGGTCCTACGAGCAGTACTTC
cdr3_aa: CASQSPTRSYEQYF

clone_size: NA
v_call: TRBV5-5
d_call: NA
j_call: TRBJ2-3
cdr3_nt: TGTGCCAGCAGCGGACGTCCCGAAAAGGCAGATACGCAGTATTTT
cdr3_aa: CASSGRPEKADTQYF

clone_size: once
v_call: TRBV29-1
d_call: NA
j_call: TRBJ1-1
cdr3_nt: TGCAGCGTTGAATCTGCAGGGGCGAACACTGAAGCTTTCTTT
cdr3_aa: CSVESAGANTEAFF

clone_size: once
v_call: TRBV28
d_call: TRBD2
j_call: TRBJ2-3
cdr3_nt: TGTGCCAGCAGGAATAGCGGGGGGCTTGCGGATACGCAGTATTTT
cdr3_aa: CASRNSGGLADTQYF

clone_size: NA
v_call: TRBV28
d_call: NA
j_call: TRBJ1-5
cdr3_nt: TGTGCCAGCAGTTTATTACTCCGCCAAGGTCAGCCCCAGCATTTT
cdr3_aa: CASSLLLRQGQPQHF

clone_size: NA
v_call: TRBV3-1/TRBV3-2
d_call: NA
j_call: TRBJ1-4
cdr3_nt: TGTGCCAGCAGCCAAGGAAAGGTCGGAAGTGAAAAACTGTTTTTT
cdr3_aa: CASSQGKVGSEKLFF

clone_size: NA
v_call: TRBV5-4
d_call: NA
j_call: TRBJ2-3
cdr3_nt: TGTGCCAGCAGCCCCGGGGGAAGCTGGGGCACAGATACGCAGTATTTT
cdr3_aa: CASSPGGSWGTDTQYF

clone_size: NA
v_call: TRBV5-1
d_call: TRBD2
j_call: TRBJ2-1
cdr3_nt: TGCGCCAGCAGCCCGCTGACTAGCGGGTACAATGAGCAGTTCTTC
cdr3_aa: CASSPLTSGYNEQFF

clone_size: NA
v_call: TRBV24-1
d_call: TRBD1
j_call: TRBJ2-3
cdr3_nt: TGTGCCACCAGTGAAGGGCAGGGGGCCACAGATACGCAGTATTTT
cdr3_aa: CATSEGQGATDTQYF

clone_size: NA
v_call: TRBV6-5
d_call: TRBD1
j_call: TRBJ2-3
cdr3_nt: TGTGCCAGCAACCTTCGACAGGGGGCGGCAGATACGCAGTATTTT
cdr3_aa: CASNLRQGAADTQYF